Below, 19 T cell receptor beta chains from the same sample are listed, as sequenced in a study of cytomegalovirus exposure and HLA in healthy donors listed by TCRdb under 2017. Library preparation used the immunoSEQ multiplex PCR assay. The multiplex PCR relied on a mix of 60 forward primers for TCR Vbeta segments and 13 reverse primers for TCR Jbeta segments. In TCRdb, the immuneACCESS table is reduced to in-frame sequences with V and J assigned. These tables do not hold every clone; where another copy was compared, an unresolved V gene accounts for under half, and the others remain unexplained. In this sample the table shows roughly 120,000 clones, roughly four fifths of which occur a single time. The ten biggest clones cover about 1.8% of the sample. Source material: PBMCs. These receptor sequences come from a man aged 35 to 55 in good health and CMV-seronegative.

This chain links TRBV11-3 with TRBJ2-2, with TRBD1 matching 7 bases. The CDR3 extends over 18 amino acids. Losses at the gene ends were 0 bases for V and 0 bases for J; bases not matched to a gene: 7. The V gene's germline CDR1 is SGHNT and CDR2 YENEEA. The CDR3 here is CASSLDLGGSANTGELFF. In nucleotides, the CDR3 is TGTGCCAGCAGCTTAGATCTAGGGGGCTCTGCGAACACCGGGGAGCTGTTTTTT.

The gene calls are TRBV28 and TRBJ1-2, with D unresolved. The CDR3 has 15 amino acids. Looked up from germline, CDR1 is MDHEN and CDR2 is SYDVKM. V lost 4 bases, J lost 4 bases, and 16 bases lay in between. The CDR3 bases are TGTGCCAGCAGTTCCCAAACTACACCGGCCTATGGCTACACCTTC. Encoded protein: CASSSQTTPAYGYTF.

The J gene is TRBJ1-5, the V gene TRBV4-1, with D tentatively TRBD1 (6 bases). Germline V lookup: CDR1 MGHRA, CDR2 YSYEKL. This CDR3 spans 17 amino acids. Trimming took 4 bases from V and 0 from J, leaving 16 bases between them. In DNA, the CDR3 is TGCGCCAGCAGCCCGATAAGGGGGGGGCGTAGCAATCAGCCCCAGCATTTT. Its protein is CASSPIRGGRSNQPQHF.

The CDR3 reads CASRPDRTSRAFF. The DNA of the CDR3 is TGTGCCAGCAGACCAGACAGGACGTCGAGGGCTTTCTTT. This sequence joins TRBV6-5 and TRBJ1-1; D might be TRBD1 (6 bases). This CDR3 has 13 amino acids. Germline CDR1 is MNHEY and CDR2 is SVGAGI. The V end was cut by 6 bases, the J end by 11 bases, with 19 bases between.

The V gene is TRBV19, the J gene TRBJ2-3; D gene uncertain. CDR1 and CDR2 from the germline V gene are LNHDA and SQIVND (reference sequence). With 5 bases removed from V and 0 bases from J, the gap between germline ends came to 9 bases. The CDR3 is 14 amino acids. CDR3 DNA sequence: TGTGCCAGTAGTCCCACACCTAGCACAGATACGCAGTATTTT. Protein: CASSPTPSTDTQYF.

This clone was counted a few times. V gene TRBV6-5 combines with J gene TRBJ1-2, with a possible D match to TRBD1 (5 bases). Germline CDR1 and CDR2: MNHEY and SVGAGI. This CDR3 spans 13 amino acids. V lost 2 bases, J lost 6 bases, and 10 bases lay in between. The CDR3 DNA sequence: TGTGCCAGCAGTTACGGGGGGATCCATGGCTACACCTTC. As protein: CASSYGGIHGYTF.

The chain combines TRBV6-5 with TRBJ2-3, with 10 positions matching TRBD2. Germline-derived CDR1 and CDR2 are MNHEY and SVGAGI. V was pared by 6 bases and J by 8 bases, with 11 bases of the junction left unmatched. The CDR3 length is 15 residues. CDR3 region: CASRLAGGPTVTQYF. CDR3 DNA sequence: TGTGCCAGCAGGTTAGCGGGAGGACCCACCGTTACGCAGTATTTT.

V gene TRBV9 combines with J gene TRBJ1-6; D not certain. Germline V gene data show CDR1 as SGDLS and CDR2 as YYNGEE. V lost 3 bases and J 4 bases, leaving 5 bases between the germline ends. The CDR3 consists of 13 residues. The CDR3 sequence: CASSASYNSPLHF. In nucleotides, the CDR3 is TGTGCCAGCAGCGCTTCTTATAATTCACCCCTCCACTTT.

This clone is termed medium-sized. Here the CDR3 reads CASSLAGERDTQYF. The CDR3 DNA is TGTGCCAGCAGTCTAGCGGGGGAAAGAGATACGCAGTATTTT. This chain uses TRBV6-4 with TRBJ2-3; 10 nucleotides line up with TRBD2. The germline gives CDR1 MRHNA, CDR2 SNTAGT. This CDR3 spans 14 amino acids. V trimming: 5 bases; J trimming: 5 bases; junction bases outside the gene matches: 4.

V is TRBV7-8 and J is TRBJ1-1; D ambiguous. Trimming removed 2 bases from V and 5 bases from J, with 6 bases in between. The length of the CDR3 is 12 residues. Germline-derived CDR1 and CDR2 are SGHVS and FQNEAQ. The CDR3 loop is CASSLLRTEAFF. The CDR3 DNA is TGTGCCAGCAGCTTACTCAGGACTGAAGCTTTCTTT.

V usage is TRBV5-6 and J usage is TRBJ1-2; 7 nucleotides match TRBD1. The length of the CDR3 is 17 residues. Per the germline V gene, CDR1 is SGHDT and CDR2 is YYEEEE. V lost 4 bases and J lost 1; bases outside the gene matches: 13. The CDR3 nucleotides are TGTGCCAGCAGCGGAGCCTACTCAGGGGGTGGTAACTATGGCTACACCTTC. The encoded protein is CASSGAYSGGGNYGYTF.

The CDR3 region has the DNA TGTGCCAGCAGTTCGACAGGGTTTGGTGGCTACACCTTC. This translates into CASSSTGFGGYTF. The chain couples TRBV6-6 to TRBJ1-2, with TRBD1 matching 7 bases. Germline CDR1 reads MNHNY; CDR2 reads SVGAGI (reference sequence). Trimming cost V 4 bases and J 7 bases; bases outside gene matches: 6. The CDR3 totals 13 residues.

The V gene is TRBV5-8, the J gene TRBJ2-5, with 14 bases that match TRBD2. CDR3 length equals 18 residues. CDR1 is SGHTS, CDR2 YDEGEE, per germline. With V trimmed by 4 bases and J by 5 bases, 13 bases remained unmatched. The CDR3 DNA is TGTGCCAGCAGCCCGACGGAGGGACTAGCGGGGGCGAGGGAGACCCAGTACTTC. Protein product: CASSPTEGLAGARETQYF.

This clone was found once. The chain couples TRBV28 to TRBJ1-2; D may be TRBD1 (6 bases). CDR3 size: 12 residues. Trimming removed 4 bases at V and 7 bases at J, with 10 bases between. Germline assignment: CDR1 MDHEN and CDR2 SYDVKM. CDR3 sequence reads: CASSSIGGGYTF. Here the CDR3 DNA reads TGTGCCAGCAGTTCGATAGGGGGTGGCTACACCTTC.

The chain employs TRBV6-5 and TRBJ1-2; D call uncertain. Trimming stripped 2 bases from V and 7 bases from J, with 14 bases between. This CDR3 contains 14 residues. Germline V CDR1 and CDR2: MNHEY, SVGAGI. The CDR3 region has the DNA TGTGCCAGCAGTTACGGTGCGGGAGGACGTGGCTACACCTTC. It translates to CASSYGAGGRGYTF.

J is TRBJ2-5 and V is TRBV10-3; 15 positions agree with TRBD2. Germline V gene lookup returns CDR1 ENHRY and CDR2 SYGVKD. CDR3 length equals 15 residues. The V and J ends lost 8 bases and 5 bases, in that order; junction bases with no gene match: 6. CDR3 in DNA: TGTGCCATCGGGACTAGCGGGGGGCCGTGGGAGACCCAGTACTTC. Encoded protein: CAIGTSGGPWETQYF.

The chain carries TRBV29-1 and TRBJ2-5, with 8 bases fitting TRBD2. CDR1 is SQVTM and CDR2 is ANQGSEA in the germline V gene. Germline trimming cut 5 bases from V and 2 bases from J; bases unmatched to any gene: 7. This CDR3 has 14 residues. DNA for the CDR3: TGCAGCGTTCCCGGGACTAGGCGACAAGAGACCCAGTACTTC. Its translation is CSVPGTRRQETQYF.

This clone was detected only once. The chain employs TRBV6-6 and TRBJ1-1; TRBD1 matches at 8 bases. Losses at the gene ends were 6 bases for V and 7 bases for J; bases not matched to a gene: 13. Germline values: CDR1 MNHNY, CDR2 SVGAGI (reference sequence). There are 15 residues in the CDR3. DNA of the CDR3: TGTGCCAGCAGCACCGACAGGGGCGCCGCCGGTGAAGCTTTCTTT. It translates to CASSTDRGAAGEAFF.

J is TRBJ2-3 and V is TRBV7-2; unclear D gene. This CDR3 contains 14 residues. V was clipped by 2 bases and J by 4 bases, with 10 bases between them. CDR1 and CDR2 (germline): SGHTA, FQGNSA. DNA for the CDR3: TGTGCCAGCAGCTTAAGACTTTCGGCAGATACGCAGTATTTT. It specifies CASSLRLSADTQYF.